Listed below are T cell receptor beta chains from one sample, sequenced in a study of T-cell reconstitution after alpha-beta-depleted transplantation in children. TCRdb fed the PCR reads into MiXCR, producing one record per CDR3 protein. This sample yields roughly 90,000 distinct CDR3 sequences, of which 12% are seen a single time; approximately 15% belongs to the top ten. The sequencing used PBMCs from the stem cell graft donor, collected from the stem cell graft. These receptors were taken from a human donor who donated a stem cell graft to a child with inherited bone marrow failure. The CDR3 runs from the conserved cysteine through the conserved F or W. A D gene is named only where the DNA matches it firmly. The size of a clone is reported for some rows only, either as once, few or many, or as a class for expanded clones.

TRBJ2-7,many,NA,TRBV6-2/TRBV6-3,CASSSYAFEQYF,TGTGCCAGCAGTTCCTACGCCTTCGAGCAGTACTTC
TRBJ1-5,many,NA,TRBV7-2,CASSHTPGGWDQPQHF,TGTGCCAGCAGCCACACCCCGGGGGGGTGGGATCAGCCCCAGCATTTT
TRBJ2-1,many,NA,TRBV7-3,CASSPQNQIEQFF,TGTGCCAGCAGCCCCCAGAATCAGATTGAGCAGTTCTTC
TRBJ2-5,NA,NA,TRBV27,CASRAGARETQYF,TGTGCCAGCAGGGCAGGGGCGAGGGAGACCCAGTACTTC
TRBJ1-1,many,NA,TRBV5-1,CASSLEPGAHTEAFF,TGCGCCAGCAGCTTGGAACCGGGGGCGCACACTGAAGCTTTCTTT
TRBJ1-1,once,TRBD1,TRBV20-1,CSANRGHTEAFF,TGCAGTGCTAACAGGGGGCACACTGAAGCTTTCTTT
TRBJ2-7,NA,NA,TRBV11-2,CASSFLTGSEQYF,TGTGCCAGCAGCTTTCTCACAGGGAGCGAGCAGTACTTC
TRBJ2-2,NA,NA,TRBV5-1,CASSLFPGLTGELFF,TGCGCCAGCAGCTTGTTCCCTGGACTGACCGGGGAGCTGTTTTTT
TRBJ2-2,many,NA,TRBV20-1,CSARDHRHTGELFF,TGCAGTGCTAGAGATCATAGGCATACCGGGGAGCTGTTTTTT
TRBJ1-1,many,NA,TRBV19,CASSIFVGPGTEAFF,NA
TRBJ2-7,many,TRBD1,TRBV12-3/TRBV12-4,CASSLTGGITEQYF,TGTGCCAGCAGTTTGACAGGGGGCATCACCGAGCAGTACTTC
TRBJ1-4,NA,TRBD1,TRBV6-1,CASSRGTGNEKLFF,TGTGCCAGCAGCCGCGGGACAGGGAATGAAAAACTGTTTTTT
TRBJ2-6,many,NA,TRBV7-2,CASSRTGQSGANVLTF,TGTGCCAGCAGCCGGACCGGACAGTCCGGGGCCAACGTCCTGACTTTC
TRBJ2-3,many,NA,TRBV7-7,CASSLALKDTQYF,TGTGCTAGCAGCTTAGCGCTAAAGGATACGCAGTATTTT
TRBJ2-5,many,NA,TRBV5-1,CASSLTATQETQYF,TGCGCCAGCAGCTTGACAGCAACTCAAGAGACCCAGTACTTC
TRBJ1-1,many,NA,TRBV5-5,CASSRTALTTEAFF,TGTGCCAGCAGCCGGACCGCCTTGACCACTGAAGCTTTCTTT
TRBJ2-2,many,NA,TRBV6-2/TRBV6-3,CASTRTGSNTGELFF,TGTGCCAGCACCAGAACGGGATCGAACACCGGGGAGCTGTTTTTT
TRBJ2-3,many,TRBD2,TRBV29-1,CSVELAGEADTQYF,TGCAGCGTTGAATTAGCGGGAGAGGCAGATACGCAGTATTTT
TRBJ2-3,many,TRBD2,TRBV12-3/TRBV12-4,CASSSGGAPDTQYF,TGTGCCAGCAGTAGCGGGGGGGCCCCAGATACGCAGTATTTT
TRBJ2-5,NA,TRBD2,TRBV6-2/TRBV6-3,CASSYLAGRIEEEETQYF,TGTGCCAGCAGTTACCTAGCGGGGCGTATTGAGGAGGAAGAGACCCAGTACTTC
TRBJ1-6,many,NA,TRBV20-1,CSARENSYNSPLHF,TGCAGTGCCCGGGAAAACTCCTATAATTCACCCCTCCACTTT
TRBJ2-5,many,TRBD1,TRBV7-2,CASSLGQGGAEETQYF,TGTGCCAGCAGCTTAGGTCAAGGGGGCGCTGAAGAGACCCAGTACTTC
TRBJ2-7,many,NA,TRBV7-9,CASTPGTEQYF,TGTGCCAGCACCCCAGGGACCGAGCAGTACTTC
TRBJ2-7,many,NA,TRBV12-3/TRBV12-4,CASSPNTGFRYEQYF,TGTGCCAGCAGCCCAAACACAGGGTTTCGATACGAGCAGTACTTC
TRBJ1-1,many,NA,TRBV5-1,CASSLGGGMEAFF,TGCGCCAGCAGCTTGGGGGGTGGGATGGAAGCTTTCTTT
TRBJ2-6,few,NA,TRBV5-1,CASTPDGAGANVLTF,TGCGCCAGCACACCCGACGGGGCCGGGGCCAACGTCCTGACTTTC
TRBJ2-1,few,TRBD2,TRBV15,CATSRGLFENEQFF,TGTGCCACCAGCAGGGGACTATTTGAGAATGAGCAGTTCTTC
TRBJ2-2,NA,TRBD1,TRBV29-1,CSGGQEDTGELFF,TGCAGCGGGGGACAGGAGGACACCGGGGAGCTGTTTTTT
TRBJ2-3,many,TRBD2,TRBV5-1,CASSLVVAGGTDTQYF,TGCGCCAGCAGCTTGGTGGTAGCGGGAGGCACAGATACGCAGTATTTT
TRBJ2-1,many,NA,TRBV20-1,CSVQGEGGNEQFF,TGCAGTGTCCAGGGAGAGGGGGGCAATGAGCAGTTCTTC
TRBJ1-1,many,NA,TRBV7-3,CASSFGLDTEAFF,TGTGCCAGCAGCTTTGGTCTGGACACTGAAGCTTTCTTT
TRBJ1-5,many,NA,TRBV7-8,CASSPPGPRDQPQHF,TGTGCCAGCAGCCCCCCCGGGCCCCGTGATCAGCCCCAGCATTTT
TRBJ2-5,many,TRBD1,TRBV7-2,CASSYGDRAHQETQYF,TGTGCCAGCAGCTACGGGGACAGGGCACACCAAGAGACCCAGTACTTC
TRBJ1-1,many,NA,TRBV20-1,CSARDRGGYLAEAFF,TGCAGTGCTAGAGACAGGGGAGGCTATTTGGCTGAAGCTTTCTTT
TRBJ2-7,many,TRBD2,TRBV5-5,CASSLAGGVYEQYF,TGTGCCAGCAGCTTGGCTGGGGGGGTCTACGAGCAGTACTTC
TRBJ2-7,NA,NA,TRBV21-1,CASGPALLYEQYF,TGTGCCAGCGGCCCGGCGCTTCTCTACGAGCAGTACTTC
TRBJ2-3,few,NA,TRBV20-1,CSARDLGGQRDTQYF,TGCAGTGCTAGAGATTTGGGGGGCCAGAGAGATACGCAGTATTTT
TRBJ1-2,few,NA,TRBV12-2,CASRSLEVPGDYGYTF,TGTGCAAGTCGCTCCCTTGAAGTTCCAGGGGACTATGGCTACACCTTC
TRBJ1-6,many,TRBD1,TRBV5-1,CASRSGQDNSPLHF,TGCGCCAGCAGGTCGGGACAGGATAATTCACCCCTCCACTTT
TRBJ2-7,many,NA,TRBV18,CASSPGTSSYEQYF,TGTGCCAGCTCACCCGGGACCAGCTCCTACGAGCAGTACTTC
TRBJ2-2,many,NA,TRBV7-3,CASSLTGPGELFF,TGTGCCAGCAGCTTAACAGGACCCGGGGAGCTGTTTTTT
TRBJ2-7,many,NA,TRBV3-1,CASSPLGGETYEQYF,TGTGCCAGCAGCCCCCTAGGGGGTGAGACCTACGAGCAGTACTTC
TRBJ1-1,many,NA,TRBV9,CASSSLRATEAFF,TGTGCCAGCAGCTCACTCAGGGCCACTGAAGCTTTCTTT
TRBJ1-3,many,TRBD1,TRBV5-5,CASSMGQRAGNTIYF,TGTGCCAGCAGCATGGGACAGAGGGCTGGAAACACCATATATTTT
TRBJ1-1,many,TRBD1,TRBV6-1,CASSADRVSTEAFF,TGTGCCAGCAGTGCCGACAGGGTGAGCACTGAAGCTTTCTTT
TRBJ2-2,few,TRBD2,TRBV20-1,CSARDNSGTSGGPGELFF,TGCAGTGCTAGAGATAATTCCGGGACTAGCGGGGGACCCGGGGAGCTGTTTTTT
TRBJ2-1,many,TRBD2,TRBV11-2,CASSLESGLAGGMGRGEQFF,TGTGCCAGCAGCTTAGAATCGGGACTAGCGGGAGGTATGGGTCGTGGTGAGCAGTTCTTC
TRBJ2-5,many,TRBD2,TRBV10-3,CAISGRAGETQYF,TGTGCCATCAGCGGGAGGGCCGGGGAGACCCAGTACTTC
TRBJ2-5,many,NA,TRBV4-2,CASSQVAVRETQYF,TGTGCCAGCAGCCAAGTGGCAGTACGGGAGACCCAGTACTTC
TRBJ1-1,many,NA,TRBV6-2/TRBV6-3,CASRESYTEAFF,TGTGCCAGCAGGGAGAGCTACACTGAAGCTTTCTTT
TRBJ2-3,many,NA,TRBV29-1,CSAGWMADTQYF,TGCAGCGCCGGGTGGATGGCGGATACGCAGTATTTT
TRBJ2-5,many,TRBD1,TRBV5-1,CASSPGTVIQETQYF,TGCGCCAGCAGCCCAGGGACAGTCATCCAAGAGACCCAGTACTTC